This TCR beta chain came from a study of T cells in Graves' hyperthyroidism and ophthalmopathy. CDR3 size: 14 residues. In germline, CDR1 is SGHRS, CDR2 YFSETQ. Trimming removed 0 bases from V and 4 bases from J, with 10 bases in between. TCR beta CDR3 region amplification was performed from RNA transcripts. Primed by the HTBI set, a first-round RT-PCR was run on the TCR CDR3. In TCRdb, the multiplex PCR reads were re-called with MiXCR into one record per CDR3 protein. Of 410,000 or so distinct CDR3 sequences listed, roughly 14% are singletons. This clonotype occurred a few times. J is TRBJ1-1 and V is TRBV5-1; D remains unclear. The sequenced sample consisted of blood. This TCR derives from a man aged 18 to 29 with Graves' ophthalmopathy. CDR3 sequence (DNA): TGCGCCAGCAGCTTGGTTGGGGAGAGCACTGAAGCTTTCTTT. It is translated as CASSLVGESTEAFF.